The 30 T cell receptor beta chains below come from one sample, sequenced in a study of T cells expressing NK-cell markers. TCRdb re-called the 5' RACE reads and catalogs CDR3 proteins one per entry, DNA excluded. This sample's clone table lists approximately 550,000 distinct CDR3 sequences. Sequencing used blood T cells: a sorted CD56 or NKG2C T cell subset, CD4+ or CD8+ T cells, or bulk PBMC T cells (not recorded which). These receptors all come from a man between 18 and 35 years old in good health.

The CDR3 here is CASSQTLAGGNYNEQFF. V and J are TRBV4-1 and TRBJ2-1; TCRdb outputs TRBD2, but without DNA this stays unchecked. CDR1 MGHRA and CDR2 YSYEKL come from the germline V gene. The CDR3 length is 17 residues.

V gene TRBV27 combines with J gene TRBJ2-7; without DNA, the TCRdb call of TRBD1 cannot be checked. CDR3 length equals 14 residues. CDR1 is MNHEY, CDR2 SMNVEV, per germline (reference sequence). The CDR3 sequence: CASSTAQGGDEQYF.

The chain carries TRBV5-1 and TRBJ2-2. The CDR3 length is 16 residues. Germline-derived CDR1 and CDR2 are SGHRS and YFSETQ. The CDR3 region is CASSVTAARITGELFF.

This chain links TRBV20-1 with TRBJ2-3; TCRdb lists TRBD2, though no DNA is available to test this call. Looked up from germline, CDR1 is DFQATT and CDR2 is SNEGSKA (reference sequence). The CDR3 covers 18 residues. The CDR3 loop is CSARNPGLAGESVDTQYF.

The chain's CDR3 is CATSEVLAGAADTQYF. J is TRBJ2-3 and V is TRBV24-1; TCRdb indicates TRBD2, and absent DNA this call remains unverified. Germline loops: CDR1 KGHDR, CDR2 SFDVKD. The CDR3 is made up of 16 amino acids.

This chain joins TRBV5-6 and TRBJ2-2; TCRdb's assignment of TRBD1 cannot be checked, as there is no DNA. Germline V gives CDR1 SGHDT, CDR2 YYEEEE. The CDR3 length is 18 residues. Here the CDR3 reads CASSLRGLSVANTGELFF.

The chain carries TRBV7-9 and TRBJ2-5; no DNA is available, so the TRBD1 call from TCRdb remains unchecked. Germline CDR1 and CDR2: SEHNR and FQNEAQ (reference sequence). This CDR3 contains 15 residues. The CDR3 sequence is CASSAGQGRQETQYF.

The chain carries TRBV29-1 and TRBJ2-5. The CDR3 contains 12 residues. CDR1 and CDR2 from the germline V gene are SQVTM and ANQGSEA. CDR3 sequence reads: CSVERYQETQYF.

The chain links TRBV20-1 to TRBJ2-2; there is no DNA to check the TCRdb D call of TRBD2. This CDR3 spans 19 amino acids. CDR1 is DFQATT, CDR2 SNEGSKA, per germline (reference sequence). The CDR3 reads CSAREPLAGTASHTGELFF.

J is TRBJ2-1 and V is TRBV6-2 or TRBV6-3; lacking DNA, the TRBD2 call made by TCRdb goes unchecked. Germline V CDR1 and CDR2: MNHEY, SVGEGT. This CDR3 is 16 amino acids long. Here the CDR3 reads CASRKRSGGLINEQFF.

The chain recombines TRBV4-3 with TRBJ1-4; checking the TCRdb D call of TRBD1 is not possible without DNA. Germline assignment: CDR1 LGHNA and CDR2 YSLEER. There are 14 residues in the CDR3. The CDR3 loop is CASSPDRGNEKLFF.

The CDR3 loop is CASSYGSGRAGLLGGTQYF. V gene TRBV6-2 or TRBV6-3 combines with J gene TRBJ2-5; TCRdb reports TRBD2, a call that lacks DNA to check it against. The CDR3 extends over 19 amino acids. The germline gives CDR1 MNHEY, CDR2 SVGEGT.

The J gene is TRBJ2-6, the V gene TRBV7-2; TCRdb picks TRBD2, but there is no DNA to check that call. This CDR3 is 20 amino acids long. Germline CDR1 and CDR2: SGHTA and FQGNSA. The CDR3 reads CASSFYPRLAGVSGANVLTF.

The chain uses TRBV20-1 and TRBJ2-1. Germline-derived CDR1 and CDR2 are DFQATT and SNEGSKA (reference sequence). The CDR3 extends over 16 amino acids. The CDR3 region is CSARAYPTASYNEQFF.

The chain recombines TRBV20-1 with TRBJ2-1; TCRdb designates TRBD2, a call that cannot be tested without DNA. CDR1 and CDR2 (germline): DFQATT, SNEGSKA (reference sequence). This CDR3 comprises 15 residues. This CDR3 reads CSAIRGNPNNNEQFF.

The V call is TRBV7-9, the J call TRBJ2-1; the D call from TCRdb, TRBD2, cannot be confirmed without DNA. Per germline, CDR1 SEHNR and CDR2 FQNEAQ (reference sequence). The CDR3 consists of 14 residues. This CDR3 reads CASRGLAGANEQFF.

This sequence joins TRBV6-1 and TRBJ1-2; the TCRdb call, TRBD1, lacks DNA for checking. The CDR3 length is 13 residues. The germline CDR1 and CDR2 sequences are MNHNS and SASEGT. CDR3 loop: CASSDVPGQGSTF.

CDR3 sequence reads: CASSSTDRKETQYF. The chain carries TRBV5-5 and TRBJ2-5; TCRdb names TRBD1, which stays unverified in the absence of DNA. The CDR3 consists of 14 residues. The germline gives CDR1 SGHKS, CDR2 YYEKEE (reference sequence). Full variable domain (rest looked up from reference TRBV5-5 and TRBJ2-5): DAGVTQSPTHLIKTRGQQVTLRCSPISGHKSVSWYQQVLGQGPQFIFQYYEKEERGRGNFPDRFSARQFPNYSSELNVNALLLGDSALYLCASSSTDRKETQYFGPGTRLLVL.

J is TRBJ2-3 and V is TRBV12-3 or TRBV12-4; TCRdb indicates TRBD1, and absent DNA this call remains unverified. This CDR3 contains 15 residues. The CDR3: CASSFVATLTDTQYF.

This chain's CDR3 is CSARDKDRPSTDTQYF. The genes are TRBV20-1 and TRBJ2-3; without DNA, the TCRdb call of TRBD1 cannot be checked. Germline lookup yields CDR1 DFQATT and CDR2 SNEGSKA (reference sequence). This CDR3 is built from 16 residues.

The V and J genes are TRBV6-1 and TRBJ2-1. Germline V lookup: CDR1 MNHNS, CDR2 SASEGT. The CDR3 spans 13 residues. The CDR3 here is CASSLGTLSEQFF.

The chain combines TRBV27 with TRBJ2-3; the TCRdb call, TRBD1, lacks DNA for checking. This CDR3 comprises 15 residues. CDR1 MNHEY and CDR2 SMNVEV come from the germline V gene (reference sequence). The CDR3 loop is CASSYGPWEPDTQYF.

The chain recombines TRBV24-1 with TRBJ2-5; TCRdb's D call of TRBD1 is untestable without DNA. The CDR3 is 15 amino acids. Per the germline V gene, CDR1 is KGHDR and CDR2 is SFDVKD. CDR3 residues: CATSDSQGAWETQYF.

J is TRBJ2-7 and V is TRBV20-1; absent DNA, TCRdb's TRBD2 call cannot be checked. CDR1 DFQATT and CDR2 SNEGSKA come from the germline V gene (reference sequence). The CDR3 runs 14 residues. CDR3 loop: CSASNSGREREQYF.

V usage is TRBV6-1 and J usage is TRBJ2-1; the TRBD2 assignment by TCRdb is unverifiable without DNA. The germline V gene has CDR1 MNHNS and CDR2 SASEGT. The CDR3 totals 14 residues. The CDR3: CASSKGLANNEQFF.

V usage is TRBV3-1 and J usage is TRBJ1-1; no DNA is available, so the TRBD1 call from TCRdb remains unchecked. This CDR3 comprises 15 residues. Germline loops: CDR1 LGHDT, CDR2 YNNKEL (reference sequence). CDR3 loop: CASSPRVGSNTEAFF.

V and J are TRBV5-1 and TRBJ2-5; TCRdb's D call of TRBD1 is untestable without DNA. Germline V gene lookup returns CDR1 SGHRS and CDR2 YFSETQ. The length of the CDR3 is 15 residues. The CDR3 is CASSLIPGPQETQYF.

This chain joins TRBV5-1 and TRBJ1-6; TCRdb's D call, TRBD1, is unchecked because there is no DNA. CDR1 and CDR2 from the germline V gene are SGHRS and YFSETQ. The CDR3 has 15 residues. This CDR3 reads CASSLDWTGRDPLHF.

This chain links TRBV7-9 with TRBJ2-1; the D call from TCRdb, TRBD2, cannot be confirmed without DNA. CDR3 length: 14 amino acids. Germline-derived CDR1 and CDR2 are SEHNR and FQNEAQ (reference sequence). The CDR3 spells CASSKGLEYNEQFF. The complete variable domain, with remaining parts taken from reference TRBV7-9 and TRBJ2-1, reads DTGVSQNPRHKITKRGQNVTFRCDPISEHNRLYWYRQTLGQGPEFLTYFQNEAQLEKSRLLSDRFSAERPKGSFSTLEIQRTEQGDSAMYLCASSKGLEYNEQFFGPGTRLTVL.

The genes are TRBV4-3 and TRBJ2-1; without DNA, the TCRdb call of TRBD1 cannot be checked. The CDR3 totals 14 residues. The germline CDR1 and CDR2 sequences are LGHNA and YSLEER. CDR3 in amino acids: CASSHPGRYNEQFF.